Below, 8 T cell receptor beta chains from the same sample are listed, as sequenced in a study of neurological immune-mediated disorders. TCRdb analysed the 5' RACE reads with MiXCR anew, one entry per CDR3 protein. The table has tens of thousands of distinct CDR3 sequences, roughly 3.3% seen once. Sequenced: PBMCs. The receptors come from a woman aged 45-59 years with multiple sclerosis.

This clonotype was detected many times. This chain joins TRBV4-3 and TRBJ1-2; D might be TRBD1 (5 bases). CDR1 is LGHNA and CDR2 is YSLEER in the germline V gene. CDR3 length equals 14 residues. Trimming left V 0 bases short and J 5 bases short, with 10 bases between. The DNA of the CDR3 is TGCGCCAGCAGCCAAGATCAGGGATTGTATGGCTACACCTTC. Translation: CASSQDQGLYGYTF.

This clonotype has only a few counts. The chain has TRBV7-9 and TRBJ2-3; 10 bases are a match to TRBD2. The ends lost 5 bases at V and 5 bases at J; junction bases unmatched: 7. Germline CDR1 reads SEHNR; CDR2 reads FQNEAQ (reference sequence). The CDR3 has 15 residues. CDR3 sequence: CASSTGLAIVDTQYF. CDR3 in DNA: TGTGCCAGCAGCACGGGACTAGCGATTGTAGATACGCAGTATTTT.

As concerns this clonotype: At one end the junction does not follow the germline gene, possibly because of a read error. The chain joins TRBV4-3 to TRBJ1-6; D gene unclear. Germline values: CDR1 LGHNA, CDR2 YSLEER. The CDR3 extends over 15 amino acids. The CDR3 DNA reads as TGCGCCAGCAGCCAAGATAACAGTGGGAATTCACCCCTCAACTTT. Amino acids: CASSQDNSGNSPLNF.

This clonotype appeared many times. The chain recombines TRBV20-1 with TRBJ1-6, with 7 bases fitting TRBD1. Germline CDR1 reads DFQATT; CDR2 reads SNEGSKA (reference sequence). The CDR3 is made up of 13 amino acids. V shed 5 bases and J 9 bases; nucleotides not matched to a gene: 7. The CDR3 DNA is TGCAGTGCTCGACAGGGTTCGGGTTCACCCCTCCACTTT. It translates to CSARQGSGSPLHF.

There are many counts of this clonotype. The chain combines TRBV5-6 with TRBJ2-5; TRBD2 matches 11 bases. CDR1 SGHDT and CDR2 YYEEEE come from the germline V gene. CDR3 length: 16 residues. V was pared by 3 bases and J by 4 bases, with 8 bases of the junction left unmatched. For the CDR3, the DNA is TGTGCCAGCAGCTCTTTAGCGGGGGGGCCGAGAGAGACCCAGTACTTC. Encoded protein: CASSSLAGGPRETQYF.

Many counts were recorded for this clonotype. V gene TRBV7-9 combines with J gene TRBJ1-1; D is unresolved. V was pared by 8 bases and J by 4 bases, with 8 bases between. CDR3 size: 11 residues. Germline V gene lookup returns CDR1 SEHNR and CDR2 FQNEAQ (reference sequence). The CDR3, as DNA: TGTGCCAGCCGGCTTTCCACTGAAGCTTTCTTT. Encoded protein: CASRLSTEAFF.

V is TRBV5-1 and J is TRBJ1-2; D is uncertain. Trimming left V 5 bases short and J 9 bases short, with 14 bases between. Germline assignment: CDR1 SGHRS and CDR2 YFSETQ. The CDR3 sequence is 12 residues long. CDR3 in amino acids: CASRSDVDSYTF. The CDR3 DNA reads as TGCGCCAGCAGATCGGACGTTGACAGCTACACCTTC.

This clonotype was counted ten times or more. V and J are TRBV7-9 and TRBJ2-1, with TRBD2 matching over 9 bases. The CDR3 length is 16 residues. The germline gives CDR1 SEHNR, CDR2 FQNEAQ (reference sequence). J lost 9 bases, V lost 4 bases, and 13 bases had no gene match. CDR3 loop: CASSSNAKGLALEQFF. CDR3 sequence (DNA): TGTGCCAGCAGCTCGAACGCAAAGGGACTAGCTCTTGAGCAGTTCTTC.